The 11 T cell receptor beta chains listed next were all sequenced from one sample in a study of graft-versus-host responses after intestinal transplantation. Clones were sequenced by immunoSEQ multiplex PCR, and TCRdb holds only the in-frame ones, with some missing. The repertoire consists of some 70,000 clones, with roughly 92% occurring once and the leading ten covering approximately 6.3%. The material sequenced was bone marrow, taken approximately 100 weeks after intestinal transplantation. These receptors all stem from a human patient who received an intestinal transplant, so some T cells may come from the graft donor.

This rearrangement joins TRBV25-1 to TRBJ1-2, with D possibly being TRBD1 (5 bases). Trimming removed 11 bases from V and 4 bases from J, with 23 bases in between. The V gene's germline CDR1 is MGHDK and CDR2 SYGVNS. The CDR3 is 15 amino acids. The CDR3, as DNA: TGTGCCGGGGACCATCGGTCCGGCAAGCTCTATGGCTACACCTTC. Encoded protein: CAGDHRSGKLYGYTF.

The chain joins TRBV30 to TRBJ2-1; D gene uncertain. This CDR3 comprises 14 residues. In germline, CDR1 is GTSNPN, CDR2 SVGIG (reference sequence). Deletions cut 1 base from V and 1 base from J, with 8 bases between. The CDR3 DNA reads as TGTGCCTGGAGTGGGGGTAATTCCTACAATGAGCAGTTCTTC. Its protein product is CAWSGGNSYNEQFF.

The chain employs TRBV7-9 and TRBJ2-7; D gene uncertain. This CDR3 spans 14 amino acids. V lost 5 bases and J 3 bases, leaving 14 bases between the germline ends. Germline V gene sequence: CDR1 SEHNR, CDR2 FQNEAQ (reference sequence). CDR3 coding DNA: TGTGCCAGCAGCGACTGGACCGAGAGCTACGAGCAGTACTTC. As protein: CASSDWTESYEQYF. Supplemented by reference TRBV7-9 and TRBJ2-7, the full variable domain reads DTGVSQNPRHKITKRGQNVTFRCDPISEHNRLYWYRQTLGQGPEFLTYFQNEAQLEKSRLLSDRFSAERPKGSFSTLEIQRTEQGDSAMYLCASSDWTESYEQYFGPGTRLTVT.

As for this clone: Within the sample, other DNA sequences also encode this same CDR3. CDR3 DNA sequence: TGCGCCAGCAGCCAGGGCGGGAAGAGCGGGCGCTCCTACAATGAGCAGTTCTTC. Its translation: CASSQGGKSGRSYNEQFF. This chain uses TRBV4-1 with TRBJ2-1, with a possible D match to TRBD2 (6 bases). Germline V lookup: CDR1 MGHRA, CDR2 YSYEKL. The CDR3 covers 18 residues. V was shortened by 3 bases and J by 0 bases, with 18 bases between the two germline ends.

The chain carries TRBV19 and TRBJ2-7, with a possible D match to TRBD1 (5 bases). V was cut by 6 bases and J by 0 bases, with 12 bases left in between. From germline, CDR1 is LNHDA and CDR2 SQIVND (reference sequence). This CDR3 spans 14 amino acids. CDR3 nucleotide sequence: TGTGCCAGTAGAGGGGCAGCGATCTCCTACGAGCAGTACTTC. Encoded protein: CASRGAAISYEQYF.

This chain uses TRBV4-2 with TRBJ1-2; D is possibly TRBD1 (5 bases). Between the trimmed V and J ends, which lost 1 base and 3 bases, there was a span of 6 bases. The CDR3 extends over 13 amino acids. Germline CDR1 LGHNA, CDR2 YNFKEQ. CDR3 region: CASSQGGDYGYTF. The CDR3 nucleotides read TGTGCCAGCAGCCAAGGAGGGGACTATGGCTACACCTTC.

The chain employs TRBV19 and TRBJ1-4, with 10 bases matching TRBD1. The V segment lost 5 bases and the J segment 3 bases; nucleotides outside the gene matches: 3. The CDR3 runs to 15 residues. Germline assignment: CDR1 LNHDA and CDR2 SQIVND (reference sequence). The CDR3, as DNA: TGTGCCAGTAGTCTCGGACAGGGGGCTAATGAAAAACTGTTTTTT. Protein: CASSLGQGANEKLFF.

This chain joins TRBV7-2 and TRBJ2-7; 9 bases align to TRBD2. Germline-derived CDR1 and CDR2 are SGHTA and FQGNSA. V trimming: 5 bases; J trimming: 12 bases; junction bases outside the gene matches: 11. The CDR3 is 13 amino acids. In DNA, the CDR3 is TGTGCCAGCAGCCCACCGGGACTAGCTCTTCTGTACTTC. Its protein product is CASSPPGLALLYF.

J is TRBJ2-7 and V is TRBV19; TRBD2 aligns across 10 bases. V lost 4 bases to trimming and J lost 3 bases; unmatched junction nucleotides: 3. Germline V gene data show CDR1 as LNHDA and CDR2 as SQIVND (reference sequence). CDR3 length equals 14 residues. CDR3 residues: CASSTSGRSYEQYF. CDR3 nucleotide sequence: TGTGCCAGTAGTACTAGCGGGAGAAGCTACGAGCAGTACTTC.

This chain joins TRBV7-6 and TRBJ2-2; the D gene is possibly TRBD2 (5 bases). The CDR3 sequence is 15 residues long. Trimming removed 3 bases from V and 5 bases from J, with 13 bases in between. Germline values: CDR1 SGHVS, CDR2 FNYEAQ. CDR3 coding DNA: TGTGCCAGCAGCTTCCTGGGAGACCTAACCGGGGAGCTGTTTTTT. Its translation is CASSFLGDLTGELFF.

The rearrangement joins TRBV11-3 to TRBJ2-7; TRBD1 matches 8 bases. Germline V CDR1 and CDR2: SGHNT, YENEEA. The CDR3 is 15 amino acids. Unmatched junction bases numbered 5, after V lost 1 base and J lost 3 bases. CDR3 in DNA: TGTGCCAGCAGCTTAGGGAACAGGGGGAACTACGAGCAGTACTTC. This encodes CASSLGNRGNYEQYF.